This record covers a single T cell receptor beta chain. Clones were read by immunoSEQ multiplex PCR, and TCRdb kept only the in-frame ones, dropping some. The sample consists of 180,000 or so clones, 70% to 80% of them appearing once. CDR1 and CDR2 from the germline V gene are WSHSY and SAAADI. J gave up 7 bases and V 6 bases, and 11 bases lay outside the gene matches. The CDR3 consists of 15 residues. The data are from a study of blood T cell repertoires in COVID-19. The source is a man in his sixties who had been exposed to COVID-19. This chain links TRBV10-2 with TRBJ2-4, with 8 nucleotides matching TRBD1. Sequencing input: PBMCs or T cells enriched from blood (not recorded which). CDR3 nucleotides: TGCGCCAGCAGAAAACAGGGGGTCTTTGAGAACATTCAGTACTTC. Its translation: CASRKQGVFENIQYF.